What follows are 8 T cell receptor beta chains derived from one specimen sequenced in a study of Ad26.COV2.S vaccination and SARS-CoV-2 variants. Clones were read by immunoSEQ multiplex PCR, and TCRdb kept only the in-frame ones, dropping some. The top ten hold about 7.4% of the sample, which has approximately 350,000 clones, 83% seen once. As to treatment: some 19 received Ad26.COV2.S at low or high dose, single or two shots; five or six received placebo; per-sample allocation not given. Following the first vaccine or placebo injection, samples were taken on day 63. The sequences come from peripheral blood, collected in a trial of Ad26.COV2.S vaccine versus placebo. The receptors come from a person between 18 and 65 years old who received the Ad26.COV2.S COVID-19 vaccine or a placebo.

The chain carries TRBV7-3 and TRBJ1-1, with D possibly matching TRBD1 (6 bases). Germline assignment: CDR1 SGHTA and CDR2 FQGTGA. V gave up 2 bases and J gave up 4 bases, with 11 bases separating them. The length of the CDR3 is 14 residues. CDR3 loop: CASSLAGAGTEAFF. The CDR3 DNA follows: TGTGCCAGCAGCTTAGCAGGGGCGGGCACTGAAGCTTTCTTT. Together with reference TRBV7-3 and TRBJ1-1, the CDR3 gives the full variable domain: GAGVSQTPSNKVTEKGKYVELRCDPISGHTALYWYRQSLGQGPEFLIYFQGTGAADDSGLPNDRFFAVRPEGSVSTLKIQRTERGDSAVYLCASSLAGAGTEAFFGQGTRLTVV.

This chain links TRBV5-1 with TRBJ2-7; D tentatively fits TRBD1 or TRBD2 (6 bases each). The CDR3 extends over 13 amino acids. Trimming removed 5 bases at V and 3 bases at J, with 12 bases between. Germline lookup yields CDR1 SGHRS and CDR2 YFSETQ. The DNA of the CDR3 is TGCGCCAGCAGGCGGGACACGAACTACGAGCAGTACTTC. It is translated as CASRRDTNYEQYF.

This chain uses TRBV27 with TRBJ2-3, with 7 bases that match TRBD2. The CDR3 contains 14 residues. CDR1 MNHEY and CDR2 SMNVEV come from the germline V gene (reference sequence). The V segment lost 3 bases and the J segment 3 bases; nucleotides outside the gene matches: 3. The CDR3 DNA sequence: TGTGCCAGCAGTTTTTCTAGCGGAACAGATACGCAGTATTTT. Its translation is CASSFSSGTDTQYF.

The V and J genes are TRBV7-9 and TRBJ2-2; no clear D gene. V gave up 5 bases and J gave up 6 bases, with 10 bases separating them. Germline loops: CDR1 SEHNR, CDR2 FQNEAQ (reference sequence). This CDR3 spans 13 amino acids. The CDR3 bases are TGTGCCAGCAGCCTCGTCGGACCCGGGGAGCTGTTTTTT. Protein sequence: CASSLVGPGELFF.

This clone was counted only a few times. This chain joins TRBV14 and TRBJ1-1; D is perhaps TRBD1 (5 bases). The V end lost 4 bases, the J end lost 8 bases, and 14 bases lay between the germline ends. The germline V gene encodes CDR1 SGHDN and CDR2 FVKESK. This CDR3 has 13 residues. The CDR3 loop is CASSPLGGREAFF. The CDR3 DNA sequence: TGTGCCAGCAGCCCCCTCGGGGGTAGGGAAGCTTTCTTT.

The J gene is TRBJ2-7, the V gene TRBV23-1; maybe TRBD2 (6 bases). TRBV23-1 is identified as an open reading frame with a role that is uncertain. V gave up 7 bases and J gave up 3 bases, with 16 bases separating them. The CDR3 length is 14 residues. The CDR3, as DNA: TGCGCCAGCACCGGGACTTCGGTCGGCTACGAGCAGTACTTC. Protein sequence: CASTGTSVGYEQYF.

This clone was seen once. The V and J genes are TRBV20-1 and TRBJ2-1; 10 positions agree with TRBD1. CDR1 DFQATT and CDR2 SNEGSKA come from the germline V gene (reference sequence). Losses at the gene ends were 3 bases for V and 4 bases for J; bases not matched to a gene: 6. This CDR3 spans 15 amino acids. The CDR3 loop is CSASTGQGGYNEQFF. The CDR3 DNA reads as TGCAGTGCTAGTACTGGACAGGGGGGGTACAATGAGCAGTTCTTC.

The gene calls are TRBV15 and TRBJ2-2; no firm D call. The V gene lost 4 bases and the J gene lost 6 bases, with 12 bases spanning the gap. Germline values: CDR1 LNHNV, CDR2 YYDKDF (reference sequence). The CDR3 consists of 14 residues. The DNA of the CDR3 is TGTGCCACCAGCAACCGCATGGGTCCCGGGGAGCTGTTTTTT. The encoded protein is CATSNRMGPGELFF.